This record concerns one T cell receptor (beta chain) sequence. Its cognate antigen is unknown. These data belong to a study of T-cell reconstitution after alpha-beta-depleted transplantation in children. Study-wide points: After one year, T-cell counts and TCRbeta diversity mostly came from new T cells. Reports say that about two months after transplant, the alpha-beta T cells came out of several hundred graft clones that had expanded. Certain patients had high TCRbeta diversity at day 60, and it came from recipient T cells and thymic progenitors that survived.

The library targeted TCRbeta and was prepared with unique molecular identifiers. One entry per CDR3 protein, called by TCRdb with MiXCR from the PCR reads. The sample comprises almost 600,000 distinct CDR3 sequences, 25% to 30% of which are singletons, and 35% to 40% rests with the top ten. With V trimmed by 3 bases and J by 7 bases, 10 bases remained unmatched. There are 16 residues in the CDR3. The germline gives CDR1 SGHRS, CDR2 YFSETQ. The source of this sequence is a boy in the first two years of life with Wiskott-Aldrich syndrome, due to receive a stem cell transplant. The gene calls are TRBV5-1 and TRBJ2-7; TRBD2 matches at 13 bases. The sequenced sample was PBMCs, obtained before TCRalphabeta/CD19-depleted stem cell transplant. The CDR3 region has the DNA TGCGCCAGCAGCTGGGGACTAGCGGGAAGGCAAGGGGAGCAGTACTTC. As protein: CASSWGLAGRQGEQYF.